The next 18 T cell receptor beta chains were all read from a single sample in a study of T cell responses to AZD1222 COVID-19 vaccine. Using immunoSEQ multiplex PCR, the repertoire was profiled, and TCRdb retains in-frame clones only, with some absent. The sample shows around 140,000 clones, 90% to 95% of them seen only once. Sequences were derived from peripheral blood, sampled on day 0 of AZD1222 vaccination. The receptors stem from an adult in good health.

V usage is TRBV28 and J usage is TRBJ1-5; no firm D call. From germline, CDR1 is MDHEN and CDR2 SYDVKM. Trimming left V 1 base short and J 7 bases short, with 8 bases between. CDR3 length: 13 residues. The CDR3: CASSLLGWQPQHF. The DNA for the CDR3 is TGTGCCAGCAGTTTATTAGGGTGGCAGCCCCAGCATTTT.

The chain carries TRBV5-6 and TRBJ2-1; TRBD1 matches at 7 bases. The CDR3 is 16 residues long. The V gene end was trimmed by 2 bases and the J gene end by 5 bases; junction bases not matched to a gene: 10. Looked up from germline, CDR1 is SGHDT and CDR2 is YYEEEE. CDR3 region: CASSLVPGQANNEQFF. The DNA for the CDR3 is TGTGCCAGCAGCTTAGTTCCCGGACAGGCTAACAATGAGCAGTTCTTC.

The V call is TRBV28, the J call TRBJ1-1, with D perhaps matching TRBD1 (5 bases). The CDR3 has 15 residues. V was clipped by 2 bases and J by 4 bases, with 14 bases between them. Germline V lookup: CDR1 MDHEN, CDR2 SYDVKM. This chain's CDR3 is CASSLRRDSGTEAFF. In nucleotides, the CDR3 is TGTGCCAGCAGTTTAAGGAGAGACAGTGGCACTGAAGCTTTCTTT.

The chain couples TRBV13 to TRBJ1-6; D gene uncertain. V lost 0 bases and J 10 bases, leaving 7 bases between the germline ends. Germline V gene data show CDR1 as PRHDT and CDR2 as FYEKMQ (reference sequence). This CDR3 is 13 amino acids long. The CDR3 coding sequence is TGTGCCAGCAGCTTAGGGGTTAACTCACCCCTCCACTTT. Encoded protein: CASSLGVNSPLHF.

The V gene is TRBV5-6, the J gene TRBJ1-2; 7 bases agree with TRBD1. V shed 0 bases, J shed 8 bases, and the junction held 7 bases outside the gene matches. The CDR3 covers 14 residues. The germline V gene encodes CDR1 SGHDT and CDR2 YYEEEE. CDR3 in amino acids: CASSLEVTGKGYTF. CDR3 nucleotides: TGTGCCAGCAGCTTGGAAGTGACAGGGAAAGGCTACACCTTC. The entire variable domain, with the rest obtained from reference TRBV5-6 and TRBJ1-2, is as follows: DAGVTQSPTHLIKTRGQQVTLRCSPKSGHDTVSWYQQALGQGPQFIFQYYEEEERQRGNFPDRFSGHQFPNYSSELNVNALLLGDSALYLCASSLEVTGKGYTFGSGTRLTVV.

CDR3: CASTSDGDTGELFF. The CDR3 region has the DNA TGCGCCAGCACTTCGGACGGAGACACCGGGGAGCTGTTTTTT. The chain carries TRBV10-1 and TRBJ2-2, with D hard to call. CDR1 WNHNN and CDR2 SYGVQD come from the germline V gene (reference sequence). The CDR3 runs to 14 residues. V was shortened by 7 bases and J by 3 bases, with 12 bases between the two germline ends.

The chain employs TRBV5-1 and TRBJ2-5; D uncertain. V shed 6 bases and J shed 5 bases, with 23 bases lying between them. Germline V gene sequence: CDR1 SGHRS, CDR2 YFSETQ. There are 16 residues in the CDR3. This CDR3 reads CASKSLLNGPVETQYF. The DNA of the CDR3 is TGCGCCAGCAAGAGTCTACTTAACGGGCCTGTGGAGACCCAGTACTTC.

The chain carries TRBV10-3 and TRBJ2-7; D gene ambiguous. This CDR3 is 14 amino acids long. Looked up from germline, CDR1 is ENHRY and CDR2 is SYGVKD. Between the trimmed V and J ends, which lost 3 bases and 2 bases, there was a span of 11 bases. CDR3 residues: CAISDENVPYEQYF. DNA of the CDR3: TGTGCCATCAGTGATGAAAACGTACCCTACGAGCAGTACTTC.

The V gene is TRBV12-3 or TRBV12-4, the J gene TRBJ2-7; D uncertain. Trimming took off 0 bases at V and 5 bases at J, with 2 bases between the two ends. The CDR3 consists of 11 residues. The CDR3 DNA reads TGTGCCAGCAGTTTAGCGCACGAGCAGTACTTC. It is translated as CASSLAHEQYF.

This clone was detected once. CDR3 residues: CASSQRAGDNSPLHF. The CDR3 DNA reads TGCGCCAGCAGCCAAAGGGCAGGGGATAATTCACCCCTCCACTTT. The rearrangement links TRBV4-1 to TRBJ1-6; weak D call: TRBD1 (6 bases). Germline values: CDR1 MGHRA, CDR2 YSYEKL. The length of the CDR3 is 15 residues. V shed 2 bases and J shed 5 bases, with 10 bases lying between them.

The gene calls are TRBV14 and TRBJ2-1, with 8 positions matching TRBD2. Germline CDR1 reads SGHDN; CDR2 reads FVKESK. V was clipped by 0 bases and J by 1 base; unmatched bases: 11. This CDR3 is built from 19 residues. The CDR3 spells CASSQDWFSQRGSYNEQFF. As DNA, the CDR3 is TGTGCCAGCAGCCAAGACTGGTTCAGCCAGCGGGGGTCCTACAATGAGCAGTTCTTC. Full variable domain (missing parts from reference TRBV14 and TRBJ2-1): EAGVTQFPSHSVIEKGQTVTLRCDPISGHDNLYWYRRVMGKEIKFLLHFVKESKQDESGMPNNRFLAERTGGTYSTLKVQPAELEDSGVYFCASSQDWFSQRGSYNEQFFGPGTRLTVL.

DNA for the CDR3: TGCAGCGCTTCCGGGACTAGCGGGAGTTGGTATGAGCAGTTCTTC. It translates to CSASGTSGSWYEQFF. The chain combines TRBV29-1 with TRBJ2-1; 14 bases are a match to TRBD2. This CDR3 has 15 residues. The V and J ends lost 7 bases and 8 bases, in that order; junction bases with no gene match: 10. Germline lookup yields CDR1 SQVTM and CDR2 ANQGSEA.

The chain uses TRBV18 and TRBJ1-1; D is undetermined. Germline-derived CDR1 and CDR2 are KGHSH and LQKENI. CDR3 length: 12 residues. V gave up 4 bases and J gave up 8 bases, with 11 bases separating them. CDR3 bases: TGTGCCAGCTCACAGAAGACGACCGAAGCTTTCTTT. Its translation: CASSQKTTEAFF.

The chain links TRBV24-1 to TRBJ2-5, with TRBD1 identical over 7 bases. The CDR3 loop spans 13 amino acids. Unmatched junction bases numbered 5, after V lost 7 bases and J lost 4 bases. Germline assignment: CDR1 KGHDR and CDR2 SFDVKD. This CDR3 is CATSSGGSETQYF. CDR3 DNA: TGTGCCACCAGCTCAGGGGGATCAGAGACCCAGTACTTC.

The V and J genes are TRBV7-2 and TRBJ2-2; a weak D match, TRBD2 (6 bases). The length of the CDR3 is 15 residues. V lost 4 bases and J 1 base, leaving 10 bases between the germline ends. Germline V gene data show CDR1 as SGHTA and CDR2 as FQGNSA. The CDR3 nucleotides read TGTGCCAGCAGCTCGACTAGTGGGAACACCGGGGAGCTGTTTTTT. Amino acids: CASSSTSGNTGELFF.

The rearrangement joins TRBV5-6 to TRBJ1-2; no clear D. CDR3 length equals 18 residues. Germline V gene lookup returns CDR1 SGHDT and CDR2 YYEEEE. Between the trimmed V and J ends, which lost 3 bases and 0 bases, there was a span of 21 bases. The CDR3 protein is CASSSVGGHGGTNYGYTF. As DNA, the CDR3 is TGTGCCAGCAGCTCGGTGGGCGGGCACGGAGGTACTAACTATGGCTACACCTTC. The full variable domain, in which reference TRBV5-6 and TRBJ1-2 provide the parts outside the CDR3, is DAGVTQSPTHLIKTRGQQVTLRCSPKSGHDTVSWYQQALGQGPQFIFQYYEEEERQRGNFPDRFSGHQFPNYSSELNVNALLLGDSALYLCASSSVGGHGGTNYGYTFGSGTRLTVV.

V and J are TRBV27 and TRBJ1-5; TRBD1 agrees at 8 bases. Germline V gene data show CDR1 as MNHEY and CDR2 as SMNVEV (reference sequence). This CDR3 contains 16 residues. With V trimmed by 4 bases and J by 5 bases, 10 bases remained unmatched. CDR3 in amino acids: CASSYAWTGKDQPQHF. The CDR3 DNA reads TGTGCCAGCAGTTATGCTTGGACAGGGAAGGATCAGCCCCAGCATTTT.

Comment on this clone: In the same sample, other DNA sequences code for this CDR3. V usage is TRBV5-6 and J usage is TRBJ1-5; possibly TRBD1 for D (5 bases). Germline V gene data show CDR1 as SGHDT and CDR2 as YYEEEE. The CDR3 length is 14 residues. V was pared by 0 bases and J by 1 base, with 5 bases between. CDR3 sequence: CASSLAGSNQPQHF. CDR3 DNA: TGTGCCAGCAGCTTGGCAGGGAGCAATCAGCCCCAGCATTTT.